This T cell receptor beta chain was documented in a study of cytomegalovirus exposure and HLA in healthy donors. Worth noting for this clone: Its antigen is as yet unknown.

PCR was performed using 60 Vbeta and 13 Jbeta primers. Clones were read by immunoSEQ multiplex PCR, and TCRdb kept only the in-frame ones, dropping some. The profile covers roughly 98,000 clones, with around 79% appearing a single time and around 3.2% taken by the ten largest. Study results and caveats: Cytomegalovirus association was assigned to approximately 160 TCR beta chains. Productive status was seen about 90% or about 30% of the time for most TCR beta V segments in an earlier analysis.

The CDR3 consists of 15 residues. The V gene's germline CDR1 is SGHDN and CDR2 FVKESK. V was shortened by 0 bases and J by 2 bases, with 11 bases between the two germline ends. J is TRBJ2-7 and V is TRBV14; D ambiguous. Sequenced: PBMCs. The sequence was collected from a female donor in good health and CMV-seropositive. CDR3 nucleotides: TGTGCCAGCAGCCAAGACATGGGCGCAACCTACGAGCAGTACTTC. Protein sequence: CASSQDMGATYEQYF.